A single T cell receptor beta chain is shown here with its context. There are 13 residues in the CDR3. The V gene end was trimmed by 7 bases and the J gene end by 2 bases; junction bases not matched to a gene: 1. Assay used: immunoSEQ multiplex PCR; TCRdb lists only in-frame clones, some missing. The sample consists of around 120,000 clones, more than 75% of them appearing once. The data stem from a study of control samples from healthy donors and cancer patients. The source material was blood. This rearrangement joins TRBV12-3 or TRBV12-4 to TRBJ1-5; 8 positions agree with TRBD1. This receptor was obtained from a man aged 35 to 55 in good health. The DNA for the CDR3 is TGTGCCAGCACGACAGGGGGCAATCAGCCCCAGCATTTT. It translates to CASTTGGNQPQHF.